Included here is one T cell receptor (beta chain) sequence, with context. This clone's antigen is unknown. Within one base of it there is no much larger clone, and no base qualities were kept. This record belongs to a study of T cell repertoires in cytomegalovirus infection (dated by TCRdb to the late 2010s). Some background on the complete study: Because public TCR beta signatures pointed to carriage of CMV infection together with the matching HLA type, the HLA type of each donor mattered for the analysis. The study at large found these results: In both this cohort and an independent roughly 330-donor cohort, the cumulative frequency of public TCR beta family members distinguished carriers of CMV infection plus the relevant HLA type. The ex vivo response was dominated by HLA-C-restricted CMV-specific TCR beta clonotypes, and the single most frequent clonotype in two of eight donors was supplied by these HLA-C-restricted clonotypes.

The CDR3, cysteine through phenylalanine, is 16 amino acids long. The kept DNA is CDR3 alone, 48 bases in frame from the first base. CDR1 and CDR2 are drawn from the germline V gene: WSHSY, SAAADI. The sequencer listed for this sample is Illumina HiSeq 1500. Through fastp at Q25 and MiXCR, TCRdb rebuilt clones from the public reads, retaining in-frame beta chains. Rows merge per CDR3 protein into single entries with the most common DNA and genes. This sample gives about 130,000 distinct CDR3 sequences in total; 24% of them show up just once. The ten largest account for roughly 33% of the sample. The sequence came from a human donor in good health (CMV status not recorded). Some clones in this sample may be carry-over from other donors' samples. The V and J genes are TRBV10-2 and TRBJ2-5; a stretch of 16 junction bases matches TRBD2. Sequencing input: PBMCs, sequenced either directly or after in vitro stimulation (not recorded which). The encoded CDR3 is CATISQGLAGGETQYF. Here is the DNA: TGCGCGACCATCTCCCAGGGACTAGCGGGAGGGGAGACCCAGTACTTC.